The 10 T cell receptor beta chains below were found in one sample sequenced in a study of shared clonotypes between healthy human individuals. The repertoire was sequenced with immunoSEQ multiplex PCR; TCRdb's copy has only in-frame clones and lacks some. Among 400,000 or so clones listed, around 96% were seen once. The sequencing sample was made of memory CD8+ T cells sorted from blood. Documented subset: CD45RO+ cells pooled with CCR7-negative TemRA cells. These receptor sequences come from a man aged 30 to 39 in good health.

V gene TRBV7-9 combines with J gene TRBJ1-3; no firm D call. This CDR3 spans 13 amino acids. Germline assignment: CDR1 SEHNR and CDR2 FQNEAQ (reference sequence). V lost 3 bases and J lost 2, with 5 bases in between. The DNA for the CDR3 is TGTGCCAGCAGCTTTTACCCTGGAAACACCATATATTTT. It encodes CASSFYPGNTIYF.

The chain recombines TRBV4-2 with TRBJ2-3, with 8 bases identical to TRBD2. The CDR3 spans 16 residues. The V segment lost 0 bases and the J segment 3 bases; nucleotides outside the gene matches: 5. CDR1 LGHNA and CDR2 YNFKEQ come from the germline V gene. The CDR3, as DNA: TGTGCCAGCAGCCAAGAAAGCGGACTAGCAACAGATACGCAGTATTTT. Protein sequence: CASSQESGLATDTQYF.

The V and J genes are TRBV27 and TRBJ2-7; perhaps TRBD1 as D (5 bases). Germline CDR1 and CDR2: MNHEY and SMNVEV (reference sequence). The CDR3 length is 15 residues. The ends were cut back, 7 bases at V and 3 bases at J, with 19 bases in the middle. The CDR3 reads CASMDGGHASYEQYF. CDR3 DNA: TGTGCCAGCATGGACGGTGGACACGCTAGCTACGAGCAGTACTTC.

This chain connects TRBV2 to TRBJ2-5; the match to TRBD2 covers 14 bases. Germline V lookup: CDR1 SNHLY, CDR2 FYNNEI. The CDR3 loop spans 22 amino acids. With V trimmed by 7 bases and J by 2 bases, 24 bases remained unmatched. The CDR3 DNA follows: TGTGCCAGCACCTCTCCCCCGGGACTAGCGGGAGCGGGGCCGGGTCAACAAGAGACCCAGTACTTC. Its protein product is CASTSPPGLAGAGPGQQETQYF.

CDR3 sequence reads: CASGPQFADTQYF. The CDR3 DNA reads TGTGCCAGCGGGCCCCAATTTGCAGATACGCAGTATTTT. The V and J genes are TRBV5-4 and TRBJ2-3; no clear D gene. Germline CDR1 SGHNT, CDR2 YYREEE (reference sequence). V was pared by 7 bases and J by 4 bases, with 13 bases between. The CDR3 is 13 residues long. Looking up the rest from reference TRBV5-4 and TRBJ2-3 gives the full variable domain: ETGVTQSPTHLIKTRGQQVTLRCSSQSGHNTVSWYQQALGQGPQFIFQYYREEENGRGNFPPRFSGLQFPNYSSELNVNALELDDSALYLCASGPQFADTQYFGPGTRLTVL.

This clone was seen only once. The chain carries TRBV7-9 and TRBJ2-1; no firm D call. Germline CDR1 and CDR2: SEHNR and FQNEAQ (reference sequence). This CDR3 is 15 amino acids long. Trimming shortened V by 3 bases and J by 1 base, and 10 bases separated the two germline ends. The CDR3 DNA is TGTGCCAGCAGCTTGCGCACACCTTCCTACAATGAGCAGTTCTTC. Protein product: CASSLRTPSYNEQFF.

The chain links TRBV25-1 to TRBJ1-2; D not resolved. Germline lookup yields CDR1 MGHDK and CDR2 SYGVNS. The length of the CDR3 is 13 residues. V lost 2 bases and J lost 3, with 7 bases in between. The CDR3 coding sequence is TGTGCCAGCAGTGAACAGACCGACTATGGCTACACCTTC. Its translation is CASSEQTDYGYTF.

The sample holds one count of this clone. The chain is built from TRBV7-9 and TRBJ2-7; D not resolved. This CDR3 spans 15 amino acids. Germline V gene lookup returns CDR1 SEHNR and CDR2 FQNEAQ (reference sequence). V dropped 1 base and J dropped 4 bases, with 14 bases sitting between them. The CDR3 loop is CASSLGAGDIYEQYF. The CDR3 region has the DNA TGTGCCAGCAGCTTAGGGGCCGGTGATATATACGAGCAGTACTTC.

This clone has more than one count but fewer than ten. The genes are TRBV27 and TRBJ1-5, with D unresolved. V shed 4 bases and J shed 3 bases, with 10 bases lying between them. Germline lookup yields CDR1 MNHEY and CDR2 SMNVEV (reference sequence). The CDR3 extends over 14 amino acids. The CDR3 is CASSSEGPNQPQHF. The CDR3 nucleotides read TGTGCCAGCAGTTCTGAGGGTCCCAATCAGCCCCAGCATTTT.

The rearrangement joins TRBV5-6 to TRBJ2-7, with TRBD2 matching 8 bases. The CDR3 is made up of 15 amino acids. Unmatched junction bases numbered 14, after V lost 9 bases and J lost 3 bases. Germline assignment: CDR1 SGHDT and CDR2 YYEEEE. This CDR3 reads CATNIVGLENYEQYF. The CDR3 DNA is TGTGCCACCAATATAGTGGGACTAGAGAACTACGAGCAGTACTTC.